One sample yielded the 32 T cell receptor beta chains listed below, sequenced in a study of control samples from healthy donors and cancer patients. The assay was immunoSEQ multiplex PCR, and TCRdb's table has in-frame clones only and misses some. The table has about 83,000 clones, roughly 89% seen once. Sample: blood. These receptor sequences come from a man aged 45-60 years in good health.

The J gene is TRBJ2-7, the V gene TRBV19; TRBD1 aligns across 8 bases. This CDR3 has 15 amino acids. Germline loops: CDR1 LNHDA, CDR2 SQIVND (reference sequence). After removal of 4 bases from V and 1 base from J, the junction contained 6 bases not matched to a gene. CDR3 sequence reads: CASSRTQGESYEQYF. CDR3 bases: TGTGCCAGTAGTAGGACACAGGGGGAATCCTACGAGCAGTACTTC.

The chain employs TRBV14 and TRBJ1-2, with D unresolved. The V end lost 1 base, the J end lost 6 bases, and 9 bases lay between the germline ends. This CDR3 is built from 13 residues. Germline V lookup: CDR1 SGHDN, CDR2 FVKESK. The chain's CDR3 is CASSQAGVDGYTF. CDR3 DNA sequence: TGTGCCAGCAGCCAAGCCGGGGTCGATGGCTACACCTTC.

This clone occurred once. The chain has TRBV7-2 and TRBJ1-5; D unresolved. V was pared by 2 bases and J by 5 bases, with 4 bases between. In germline, CDR1 is SGHTA, CDR2 FQGNSA. The CDR3 is 12 amino acids. The CDR3 nucleotides are TGTGCCAGCAGCTTAATCCATCAGCCCCAGCATTTT. This gives the protein CASSLIHQPQHF.

The J gene is TRBJ2-1, the V gene TRBV11-2; perhaps TRBD2 as D (6 bases). The length of the CDR3 is 15 residues. Trimming shortened V by 6 bases and J by 9 bases, and 21 bases separated the two germline ends. Germline V gives CDR1 SGHAT, CDR2 FQNNGV. CDR3 residues: CASRRPGLLPSEQFF. For the CDR3, the DNA is TGTGCCAGCAGGAGACCGGGACTCCTACCAAGTGAGCAGTTCTTC.

The genes are TRBV29-1 and TRBJ2-1; 9 positions match TRBD1. The CDR3 runs to 14 residues. The trim removed 6 bases at V and 6 bases at J, leaving 9 bases unmatched. In germline, CDR1 is SQVTM, CDR2 ANQGSEA. The CDR3 loop is CSVGRTGAGNEQFF. The CDR3 coding sequence is TGCAGCGTGGGAAGGACAGGGGCCGGCAATGAGCAGTTCTTC.

The V call is TRBV5-1, the J call TRBJ1-2, with TRBD1 as a possible D gene (5 bases). The CDR3 spans 13 residues. Trimming took off 2 bases at V and 6 bases at J, with 11 bases between the two ends. Germline CDR1 reads SGHRS; CDR2 reads YFSETQ. This chain's CDR3 is CASSFGGEDGYTF. In DNA form, the CDR3 reads TGCGCCAGCAGCTTCGGAGGGGAAGATGGCTACACCTTC. The whole variable domain, filled in from reference TRBV5-1 and TRBJ1-2, reads KAGVTQTPRYLIKTRGQQVTLSCSPISGHRSVSWYQQTPGQGLQFLFEYFSETQRNKGNFPGRFSGRQFSNSRSEMNVSTLELGDSALYLCASSFGGEDGYTFGSGTRLTVV.

The V and J genes are TRBV9 and TRBJ1-3, with no clear D. Germline CDR1 is SGDLS and CDR2 is YYNGEE. The CDR3 totals 16 residues. V was trimmed by 0 bases and J by 0 bases, leaving 10 bases between them. DNA of the CDR3: TGTGCCAGCAGCGTAGGTCTCACCAACTCTGGAAACACCATATATTTT. Translation: CASSVGLTNSGNTIYF.

In DNA form, the CDR3 reads TGTGCCAGTAGTATACTTCTGGGGGGGCAAGAGACCCAGTACTTC. It codes for CASSILLGGQETQYF. The J gene is TRBJ2-5, the V gene TRBV19; 7 nucleotides align to TRBD2. V lost 2 bases and J lost 2; bases outside the gene matches: 5. The CDR3 covers 15 residues. Per germline, CDR1 LNHDA and CDR2 SQIVND (reference sequence).

The chain has TRBV2 and TRBJ1-5; D is unclear. Trimming left V 7 bases short and J 1 base short, with 8 bases between. Germline-derived CDR1 and CDR2 are SNHLY and FYNNEI. This CDR3 comprises 13 residues. This CDR3 is CASTRDSNQPQHF. The CDR3 nucleotides read TGTGCCAGCACCCGAGACAGCAATCAGCCCCAGCATTTT. The full variable domain, in which reference TRBV2 and TRBJ1-5 provide the parts outside the CDR3, is EPEVTQTPSHQVTQMGQEVILRCVPISNHLYFYWYRQILGQKVEFLVSFYNNEISEKSEIFDDQFSVERPDGSNFTLKIRSTKLEDSAMYFCASTRDSNQPQHFGDGTRLSIL.

The chain couples TRBV5-1 to TRBJ1-1; D might be TRBD1 (5 bases). CDR1 is SGHRS and CDR2 is YFSETQ in the germline V gene. Trimming left V 4 bases short and J 0 bases short, with 16 bases between. The CDR3 has 16 residues. The CDR3 nucleotides are TGCGCCAGCAGCCCGGGTGACAGACCCATGAACACTGAAGCTTTCTTT. Translating it yields CASSPGDRPMNTEAFF.

In this sample, this clone turned up once. The chain carries TRBV3-1 (or the pseudogene TRBV3-2) and TRBJ1-4; no definite D call. The CDR3 length is 12 residues. V was clipped by 4 bases and J by 8 bases, with 8 bases between them. Germline V gene data show CDR1 as LGHDT and CDR2 as YNNKEL (reference sequence). The CDR3 sequence: CASSPQEEKLFF. In DNA form, the CDR3 reads TGTGCCAGCAGCCCACAAGAGGAAAAACTGTTTTTT.

The rearrangement joins TRBV6-6 to TRBJ1-6; no firm D call. Trimming pared 6 bases from V and 7 bases from J, leaving 13 bases between. Germline V CDR1 and CDR2: MNHNY, SVGAGI (reference sequence). The CDR3 contains 14 residues. CDR3 amino acids: CASRNREGNSPLHF. Written as DNA, the CDR3 is TGTGCCAGCAGAAATAGGGAAGGCAATTCACCCCTCCACTTT.

The chain joins TRBV6-5 to TRBJ1-2, with no clear D. Deletions cut 4 bases from V and 5 bases from J, with 14 bases between. From germline, CDR1 is MNHEY and CDR2 SVGAGI. This CDR3 comprises 14 residues. The CDR3 reads CASSSSGRTYGYTF. The CDR3 DNA is TGTGCCAGCAGTTCGTCTGGGAGGACTTATGGCTACACCTTC.

The gene calls are TRBV5-3 and TRBJ1-1; a weak D match, TRBD1 (5 bases). TRBV5-3 is known as an ORF, though its function is uncertain. V lost 4 bases and J lost 0, with 10 bases in between. The CDR3 runs 14 residues. The CDR3 loop reads CARSLGPLNTEAFF. The CDR3 bases are TGTGCCAGAAGCCTGGGACCTTTGAACACTGAAGCTTTCTTT.

This chain connects TRBV6-6 to TRBJ2-3; possibly TRBD2 for D (5 bases). The CDR3 spans 15 residues. CDR1 is MNHNY, CDR2 SVGAGI, per germline (reference sequence). Trimming removed 6 bases from V and 4 bases from J, with 17 bases in between. CDR3: CASSPGVGRSDTQYF. The CDR3, as DNA: TGTGCCAGCAGCCCCGGGGTAGGAAGATCAGATACGCAGTATTTT.

This clone showed up just a few times. This sequence joins TRBV5-1 and TRBJ1-1; no clear D. CDR3 size: 14 residues. CDR1 is SGHRS, CDR2 YFSETQ, per germline. Trimming shortened V by 0 bases and J by 0 bases, and 6 bases separated the two germline ends. Here the CDR3 DNA reads TGCGCCAGCAGCTTGGACGTCATGAACACTGAAGCTTTCTTT. Its translation: CASSLDVMNTEAFF.

This chain links TRBV7-2 with TRBJ1-5; 10 nucleotides match TRBD1. V shed 2 bases, J shed 5 bases, and the junction held 3 bases outside the gene matches. Germline assignment: CDR1 SGHTA and CDR2 FQGNSA. The CDR3 runs 15 residues. CDR3 DNA: TGTGCCAGCAGCTTACAGACAGGGGGCCATCAGCCCCAGCATTTT. This codes for CASSLQTGGHQPQHF. The entire variable domain, with the rest obtained from reference TRBV7-2 and TRBJ1-5, is as follows: GAGVSQSPSNKVTEKGKDVELRCDPISGHTALYWYRQSLGQGLEFLIYFQGNSAPDKSGLPSDRFSAERTGGSVSTLTIQRTQQEDSAVYLCASSLQTGGHQPQHFGDGTRLSIL.

This chain joins TRBV4-1 and TRBJ1-2; possible D gene TRBD1, 5 bases. The CDR3 is 13 residues long. Germline CDR1 MGHRA, CDR2 YSYEKL. Trimming shortened V by 4 bases and J by 6 bases, and 12 bases separated the two germline ends. This CDR3 is CASSRDGVDGYTF. The CDR3 nucleotides are TGCGCCAGCAGCCGGGACGGAGTGGATGGCTACACCTTC.

The chain has TRBV5-1 and TRBJ1-2; tentatively, D is TRBD1 (5 bases). The V gene's germline CDR1 is SGHRS and CDR2 YFSETQ. CDR3 size: 15 residues. V dropped 0 bases and J dropped 8 bases, with 17 bases sitting between them. The CDR3 nucleotides read TGCGCCAGCAGCTTGGGGTTTTTGGGCAGGGACGGCTACACCTTC. Translation gives CASSLGFLGRDGYTF.

The gene calls are TRBV7-2 and TRBJ1-6, with D possibly TRBD1 on 6 matching bases. The CDR3 extends over 14 amino acids. V lost 5 bases to trimming and J lost 7 bases, with 12 bases between them. The germline CDR1 and CDR2 sequences are SGHTA and FQGNSA. CDR3 protein: CASSQTGGNSPLHF. The CDR3 DNA reads TGTGCCAGCAGCCAGACGGGGGGCAATTCACCCCTCCACTTT.

The V and J genes are TRBV6-5 and TRBJ2-2, with a tentative D call TRBD1 (6 bases). CDR1 and CDR2 from the germline V gene are MNHEY and SVGAGI. Trimming cost V 7 bases and J 5 bases, with 11 bases left between them. The CDR3 contains 13 residues. The chain's CDR3 is CASIPGTTGELFF. CDR3 nucleotides: TGTGCCAGCATCCCCGGGACAACCGGGGAGCTGTTTTTT.

The rearrangement uses TRBV7-9 and TRBJ2-3; 11 nucleotides line up with TRBD1. The ends lost 0 bases at V and 4 bases at J; junction bases unmatched: 6. Per germline, CDR1 SEHNR and CDR2 FQNEAQ (reference sequence). The CDR3 is 17 residues long. The CDR3 nucleotides are TGTGCCAGCAGCTTAGCTTCCGGGGACAGGGGGGCAGATACGCAGTATTTT. Translating it yields CASSLASGDRGADTQYF.

The rearrangement joins TRBV7-2 to TRBJ2-5; TRBD1 matches at 8 bases. The CDR3 is 14 amino acids. In germline, CDR1 is SGHTA, CDR2 FQGNSA. V trimming: 3 bases; J trimming: 4 bases; junction bases outside the gene matches: 4. CDR3 coding DNA: TGTGCCAGCAGCTTCGACAGGGGAGGAGAGACCCAGTACTTC. Translating it yields CASSFDRGGETQYF.

The chain carries TRBV3-1 (or the pseudogene TRBV3-2) and TRBJ2-1, with D perhaps being TRBD1 or TRBD2 (5 bases each). From germline, CDR1 is LGHDT and CDR2 YNNKEL (reference sequence). The CDR3 is 15 residues long. Trimming removed 2 bases at V and 6 bases at J, with 14 bases between. The CDR3 protein is CASSQFPGPRNEQFF. CDR3 nucleotides: TGTGCCAGCAGCCAATTTCCGGGACCGCGCAATGAGCAGTTCTTC.

The chain links TRBV5-1 to TRBJ2-1; D ambiguous. Germline V gene lookup returns CDR1 SGHRS and CDR2 YFSETQ. The CDR3 totals 13 residues. V was trimmed by 4 bases and J by 5 bases, leaving 10 bases between them. CDR3 nucleotide sequence: TGCGCCAGCAGCGATGCCTCAAACAATGAGCAGTTCTTC. The encoded protein is CASSDASNNEQFF.

The chain has TRBV6-2 or TRBV6-3 and TRBJ2-5; D unclear. Germline V lookup: CDR1 MNHEY, CDR2 SVGEGT. CDR3 length: 16 amino acids. The germline V and J ends were trimmed by 0 bases and 4 bases, with 15 bases remaining between them. The CDR3 sequence is CASSYSSRSFGETQYF. As DNA, the CDR3 is TGTGCCAGCAGTTACTCGAGCAGGTCATTTGGAGAGACCCAGTACTTC.

The genes are TRBV12-5 and TRBJ1-5; TRBD1 agrees at 10 bases. Trimming cost V 5 bases and J 0 bases; bases outside gene matches: 10. The CDR3 consists of 18 residues. Germline CDR1 and CDR2: LGHNT and FRNRAP. The CDR3 protein is CASGPSGTGAYSNQPQHF. CDR3 nucleotides: TGTGCTAGTGGTCCCTCCGGGACAGGGGCCTATAGCAATCAGCCCCAGCATTTT.

This clone has a single count. This chain links TRBV4-1 with TRBJ2-7, with D possibly being TRBD2 (7 bases). Looked up from germline, CDR1 is MGHRA and CDR2 is YSYEKL. Trimming removed 0 bases at V and 5 bases at J, with 17 bases between. This CDR3 contains 16 residues. The CDR3: CASSQEGGAGVHEQYF. The CDR3 coding sequence is TGCGCCAGCAGCCAAGAGGGAGGGGCAGGGGTCCACGAGCAGTACTTC.

V is TRBV7-2 and J is TRBJ1-6; D is uncertain. Germline V lookup: CDR1 SGHTA, CDR2 FQGNSA. CDR3 length: 14 amino acids. V shed 2 bases and J shed 9 bases, with 11 bases lying between them. The CDR3 coding sequence is TGTGCCAGCAGCTTAAAGATGGAGGGTTCACCCCTCCACTTT. Protein: CASSLKMEGSPLHF.

The chain carries TRBV6-5 and TRBJ2-7, with D possibly TRBD1 on 6 matching bases. The CDR3 sequence is 15 residues long. V was cut by 0 bases and J by 1 base, with 10 bases left in between. CDR1 is MNHEY and CDR2 is SVGAGI in the germline V gene. CDR3 loop: CASSYSVGQSYEQYF. In DNA, the CDR3 is TGTGCCAGCAGTTACTCAGTTGGACAGTCCTACGAGCAGTACTTC.

On this clone: A read error may produce the germline difference seen at one junction end. The V and J genes are TRBV7-2 and TRBJ1-1; maybe TRBD1 (5 bases). CDR1 SGHTA and CDR2 FQGNSA come from the germline V gene. The CDR3 contains 14 residues. The CDR3 loop reads CASSLRQGYTEAFF. For the CDR3, the DNA is TGTGCCAGCAGCTTGCGTCAGGGTTACACGGAAGCTTTCTTT.

V is TRBV24-1 and J is TRBJ2-2, with a possible D match to TRBD1 (6 bases). This CDR3 spans 14 amino acids. V was shortened by 9 bases and J by 6 bases, with 16 bases between the two germline ends. Looked up from germline, CDR1 is KGHDR and CDR2 is SFDVKD. The CDR3 reads CATQYRDLSGELFF. DNA for the CDR3: TGTGCCACCCAATACAGGGACCTATCCGGGGAGCTGTTTTTT.